The present T cell receptor (beta chain) was sequenced within a study of blood T cells in healthy people across ages. Primed by a sample-barcoded 5' primer and a J-beta primer mix, a second PCR proceeded for roughly 6 to 12 cycles. A tag from a template-switch adaptor with 12 random nucleotides marked each cDNA molecule. TCRdb itself ran the 5' RACE reads through MiXCR, one entry per CDR3 protein. Of fewer than 2 million distinct CDR3 sequences listed, 35% to 50% were seen once; the top ten hold about 23%. Researchers isolated at least 6 million PBMCs per sample. This clonotype was detected ten times or more. From germline, CDR1 is SGHTA and CDR2 FQGNSA. The CDR3 spans 15 residues. The ends were cut back, 1 base at V and 3 bases at J, with 12 bases in the middle.

The sequence was collected from a human donor in good health. The chain combines TRBV7-2 with TRBJ1-2; TRBD1 is a possible D gene (5 bases). The sample consisted of blood. This CDR3 reads CASSLVVRGDYGYTF. The CDR3 DNA is TGTGCCAGCAGCTTAGTAGTTCGAGGGGACTATGGCTACACCTTC.